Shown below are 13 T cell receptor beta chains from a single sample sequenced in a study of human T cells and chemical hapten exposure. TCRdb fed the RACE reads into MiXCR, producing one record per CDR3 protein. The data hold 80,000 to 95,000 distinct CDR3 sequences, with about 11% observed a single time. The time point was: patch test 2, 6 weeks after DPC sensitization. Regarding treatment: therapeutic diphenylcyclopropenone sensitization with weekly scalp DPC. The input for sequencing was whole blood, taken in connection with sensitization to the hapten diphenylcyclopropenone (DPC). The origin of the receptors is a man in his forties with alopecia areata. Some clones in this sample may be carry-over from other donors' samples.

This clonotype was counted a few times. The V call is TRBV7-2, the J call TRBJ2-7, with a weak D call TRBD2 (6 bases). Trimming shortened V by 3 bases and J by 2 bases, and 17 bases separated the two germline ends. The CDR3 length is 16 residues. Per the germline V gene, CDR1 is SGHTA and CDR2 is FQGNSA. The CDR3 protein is CASSFRGGNNPYEQYF. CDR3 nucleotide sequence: TGTGCCAGCAGCTTTCGGGGCGGGAATAATCCCTACGAGCAGTACTTC.

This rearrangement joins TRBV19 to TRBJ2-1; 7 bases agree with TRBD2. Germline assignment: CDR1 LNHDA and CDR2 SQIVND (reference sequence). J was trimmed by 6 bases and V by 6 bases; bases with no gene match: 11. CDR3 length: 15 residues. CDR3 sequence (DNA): TGTGCCAGTAGGATGGTAGCGGGTAAGATCAATGAGCAGTTCTTC. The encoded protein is CASRMVAGKINEQFF.

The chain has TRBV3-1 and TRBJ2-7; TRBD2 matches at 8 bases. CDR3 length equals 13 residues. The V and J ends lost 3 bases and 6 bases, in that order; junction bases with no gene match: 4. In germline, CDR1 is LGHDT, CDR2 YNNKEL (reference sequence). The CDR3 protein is CASSQGTSSEQYV. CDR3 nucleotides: TGTGCCAGCAGCCAGGGGACTAGTTCCGAGCAGTACGTC.

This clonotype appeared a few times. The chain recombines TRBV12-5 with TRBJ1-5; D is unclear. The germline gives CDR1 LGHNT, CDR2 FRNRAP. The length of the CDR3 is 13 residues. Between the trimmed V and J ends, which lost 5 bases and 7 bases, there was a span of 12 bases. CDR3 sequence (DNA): TGTGCTAGTGGTCTACGACATGAGCAGCCCCAGCATTTT. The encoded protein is CASGLRHEQPQHF.

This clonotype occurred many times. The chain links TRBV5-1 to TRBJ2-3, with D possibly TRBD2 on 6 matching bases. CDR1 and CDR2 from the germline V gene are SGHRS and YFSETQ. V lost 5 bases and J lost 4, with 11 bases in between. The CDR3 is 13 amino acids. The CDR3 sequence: CASSLGGSDTQYF. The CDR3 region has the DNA TGCGCCAGCAGTTTAGGAGGGTCAGATACGCAGTATTTT.

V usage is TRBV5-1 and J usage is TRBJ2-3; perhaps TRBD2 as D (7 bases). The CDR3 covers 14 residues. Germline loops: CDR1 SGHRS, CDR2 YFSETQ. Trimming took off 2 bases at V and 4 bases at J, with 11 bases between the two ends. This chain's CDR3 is CASSFGGAADTQYF. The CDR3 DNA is TGCGCCAGCAGCTTTGGGGGGGCGGCAGATACGCAGTATTTT.

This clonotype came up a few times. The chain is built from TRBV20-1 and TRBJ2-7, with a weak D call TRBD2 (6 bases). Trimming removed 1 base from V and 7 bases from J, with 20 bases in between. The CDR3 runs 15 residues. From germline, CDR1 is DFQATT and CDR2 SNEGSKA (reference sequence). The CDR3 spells CSARAPGTAVREQYF. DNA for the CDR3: TGCAGTGCTAGAGCTCCTGGGACTGCAGTACGAGAGCAGTACTTC.

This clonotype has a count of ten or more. The CDR3 region has the DNA TGTGCCAGAACAGGGCGGAACACTGAAGCTTTCTTT. Amino acids: CARTGRNTEAFF. The chain couples TRBV6-5 to TRBJ1-1; TRBD1 is a possible D gene (6 bases). V lost 9 bases, J lost 1 base, and 9 bases lay in between. CDR3 length equals 12 residues. Germline V gene sequence: CDR1 MNHEY, CDR2 SVGAGI.

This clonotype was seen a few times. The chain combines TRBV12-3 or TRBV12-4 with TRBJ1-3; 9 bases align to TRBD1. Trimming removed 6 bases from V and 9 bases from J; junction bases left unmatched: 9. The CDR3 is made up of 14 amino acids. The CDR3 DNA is TGTGCCAGCAGCTCCCGAGACAGGGGGGGCACCATATATTTT. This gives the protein CASSSRDRGGTIYF.

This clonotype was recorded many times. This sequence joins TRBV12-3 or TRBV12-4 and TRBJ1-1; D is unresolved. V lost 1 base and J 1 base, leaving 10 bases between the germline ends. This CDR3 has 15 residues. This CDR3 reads CASSLGPQRNTEAFF. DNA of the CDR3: TGTGCCAGCAGTTTAGGTCCACAACGGAACACTGAAGCTTTCTTT.

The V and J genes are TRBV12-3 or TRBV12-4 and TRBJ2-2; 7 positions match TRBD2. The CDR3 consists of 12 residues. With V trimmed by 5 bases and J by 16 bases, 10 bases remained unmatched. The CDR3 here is CASSRERDGWFF. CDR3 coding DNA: TGTGCCAGCAGTCGCGAGCGGGACGGCTGGTTTTTT.

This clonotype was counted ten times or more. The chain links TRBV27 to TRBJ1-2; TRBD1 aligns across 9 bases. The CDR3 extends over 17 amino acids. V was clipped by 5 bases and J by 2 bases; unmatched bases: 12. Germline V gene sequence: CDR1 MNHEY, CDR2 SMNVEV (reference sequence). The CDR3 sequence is CASSRYPTGGLNYGYTF. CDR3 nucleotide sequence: TGTGCCAGCAGTCGATATCCGACAGGGGGTTTAAACTATGGCTACACCTTC.

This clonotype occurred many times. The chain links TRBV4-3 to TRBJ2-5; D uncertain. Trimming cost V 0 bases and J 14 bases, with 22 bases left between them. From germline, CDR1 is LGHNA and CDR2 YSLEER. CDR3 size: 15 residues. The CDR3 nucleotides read TGCGCCAGCAGCCAAGAATTCCGACGACTCCAGACCACTTACTTC. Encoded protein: CASSQEFRRLQTTYF.